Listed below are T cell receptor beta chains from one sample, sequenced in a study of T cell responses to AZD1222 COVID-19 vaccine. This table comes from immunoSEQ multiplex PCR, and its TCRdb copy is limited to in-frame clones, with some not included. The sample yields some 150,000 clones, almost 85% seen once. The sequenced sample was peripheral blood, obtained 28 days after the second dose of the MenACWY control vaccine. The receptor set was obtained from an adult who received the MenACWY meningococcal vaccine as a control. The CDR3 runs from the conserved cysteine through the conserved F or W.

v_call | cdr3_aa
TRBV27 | CASSLRRYGDSPLHF
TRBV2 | CASTEGANTGELFF
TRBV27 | CASSLGGRRNTEAFF
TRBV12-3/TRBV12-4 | CASSYRRNTEAFF
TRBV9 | CASSVGGGGATDTQYF
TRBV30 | CAWTLSGVGNQPQHF
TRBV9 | CASSVRGRENQYF
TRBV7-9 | CASSLALGGSTDTQYF
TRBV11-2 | CASSLGMAGYTF
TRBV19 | CASFSDRVFYGYTF
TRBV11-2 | CASSLNDRIPNYGYTF
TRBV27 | CASGVGAGNQETQYF
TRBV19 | CASSLGTQNTEAFF
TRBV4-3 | CASSPDRQETQYF
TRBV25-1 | CASSERETSTDTQYF
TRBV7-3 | CASSLGRNSPLHF
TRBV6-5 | CASSPLAGGLSIQYF
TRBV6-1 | CASSGTGAFSTDTQYF
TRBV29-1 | CSVESARNTEAFF
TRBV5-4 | CASSLGSTNEKLFF
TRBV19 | CASKDTGGGNTIYF
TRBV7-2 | CASSLFGGEADEQFF
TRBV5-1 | CASSPQSLQETQYF
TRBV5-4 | CASSSTTNLNTEAFF
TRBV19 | CASSIGGSSGNTIYF
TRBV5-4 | CASSLPGGDGYTF
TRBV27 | CASSLRGGGADEQYF
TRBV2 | CASSEEGNYGYTF
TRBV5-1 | CASSLITGGNYGYTF
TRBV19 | CASRGFYEQYF
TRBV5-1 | CASSLEVTGAYEQYF
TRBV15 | CATSSYNEKLFF
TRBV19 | CASSTRPIRSNQPQHF
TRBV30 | CAWSGPTGGYTF
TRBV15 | CATSRTGLSNQPQHF
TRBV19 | CASSIRGNAYNEQFF
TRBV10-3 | CAISDRNQETQYF
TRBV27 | CASSRGGKNYGYTF
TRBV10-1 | CASSEKRNTGELFF
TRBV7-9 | CASTPGRGNYNTGELFF
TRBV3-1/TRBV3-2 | CASSQQIGGGTIYF
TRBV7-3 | CASSLIRAREQFF
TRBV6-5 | CASSPTGVSNQPQHF
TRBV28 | CASSIYNEKLFF
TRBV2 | CASSDQTGGAYTDTQYF
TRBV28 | CASMSPGEVYEQYF
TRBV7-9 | CASSFFLSDPTEAFF
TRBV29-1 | CSVEDSLGGGELFF
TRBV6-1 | CASSEYGRAGTEAFF
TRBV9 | CASSVDQFSNEQFF
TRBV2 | CASSVGSRDTQYF
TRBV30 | CAWSPTGNEQYF
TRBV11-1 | CASSRRQTDSYEQYF